This paragraph covers one T cell receptor (beta chain) sequence. This receptor's antigen is unknown. No quality values exist for individual bases; no much larger clone is one base distant. Each donor gave one peripheral blood draw, averaging around 120 mL, which was collected into heparinised tubes. A BD FACSAria II and a panel including CD45RO, CCR7, CD25, CD127, CD95 and CD27 were used to sort naive, central memory, regulatory and stem cell-like memory CD4+ T cells. Every sorted population had a purity above 98%. PBMCs were separated immediately by Lymphoprep density gradient centrifugation and were stained directly, without being cultured. To minimize batch effects, samples were stained and sorted in pairs, one healthy donor with one patient per experiment. The data stem from a study of beta chain features in type 1 diabetes listed by TCRdb under 2018. Notes on the research overall: Mean age, gender distribution, total cell number and subset yield were not different between patients and healthy donors. Naive and central memory subsets were obtained from all 30 or so donors, but regulatory and stem cell-like memory subsets were isolated from only 8 patients and about 8 healthy donors. A total of just under 110,000,000 sorted cells were examined across all samples, and RNA yield correlated strongly with the number of cells per subset. The study compared TCRB repertoires of sorted circulating CD4+ T cell subsets between recently diagnosed type 1 diabetes patients and matched healthy donors. The research as a whole found: At VDJ recombination sites, type 1 diabetes patients had fewer insertions and more deleted nucleotides, which implies abnormalities in thymic rearrangement. Because cDNA was sequenced instead of genomic DNA, activated cells with high expression could be over-represented, although the groups did not differ in activation or CD3 levels. Naive, central memory and regulatory TCRB repertoires appeared to be more similar among patients than among healthy donors. Because small numbers of individuals were included in the HLA sub-analyses, any influence of HLA type on TCRB rearrangement was left unresolved. PCR might favor shorter templates, but patient and control samples were amplified and corrected together, so any skew would affect both groups equally. A moderate but significant shortening of TCRB CDR3 length was observed in type 1 diabetes patients in all four CD4+ subsets.

The High Capacity cDNA Reverse Transcription Kit was used to reverse transcribe all of the isolated RNA, meaning that expressed TCRB transcripts were what got sequenced. Deep immunoSEQ sequencing was performed on naive, central memory and regulatory T cell samples, with an average of roughly 4 million total reads per sample. Sorted cells were lysed in RLT buffer and RNA was extracted with DNase-treated RNeasy Micro or Mini kits, depending on cell number. Each cell subset was processed on its own to prevent cross-contamination, while patient and healthy donor samples were processed together. The immunoSEQ multiplex PCR was used to amplify TCRB sequences from cDNA, yielding 87-bp fragments that span the CDR3 region. Sequencing of the amplicons was performed on the Illumina HiSeq platform. The authors processed their data as follows. PCR bias was corrected computationally using synthetic template baselines, and reads within Hamming distance 2 were collapsed, with unmergeable singletons discarded. By aligning reads against IMGT, V, D and J genes, CDR3 length, and insertions or deletions at six rearrangement sites were assigned. Within each subset, clonotype counts were normalized to sorted cell number, after which true diversity and Gini coefficients were computed with the tcR R package. The overlap coefficient, calculated on TCRB nucleotide sequences, was used to measure repertoire sharing. Out-of-frame TCRB sequences from naive cells were analyzed as a proxy for the pre-selection repertoire. In its TCRdb copy, this immuneACCESS table keeps in-frame sequences only and misses some clones. Where compared with another copy, unresolved V genes explain less than half of these, and the others have no known cause. From that table come the V and J calls and clone size; the DNA was used to work out D and trimming. In this sample the table shows roughly 300,000 clones, 14% of which occur a single time. About 0.015% of the sample is held by the ten biggest clonotypes.

CDR1 and CDR2 (MNHNY, SVGAGI) derive from the germline V gene (reference sequence). Germline trimming amounts to 0 bases on V and 7 bases on J, with 4 as the count of junction bases outside the gene matches. The CDR3, cysteine through phenylalanine, is 16 amino acids long. Only CDR3 DNA remains: 48 bases, in frame from the first base. The chain is assembled from TRBV6-6 and TRBJ1-5, with 12 central nucleotides matching TRBD1. This clonotype originated in a man aged 25-45 years with type 1 diabetes. The sequencing input was naive CD4+ T cells from blood. The sample's cell subset or site, from its label and the paper: true naive CD4+ T cells. The CDR3 is CASSYSGTGGGQPQHF. The DNA sequence is as follows: TGTGCCAGCAGTTACTCTGGGACAGGGGGCGGGCAGCCCCAGCATTTT.